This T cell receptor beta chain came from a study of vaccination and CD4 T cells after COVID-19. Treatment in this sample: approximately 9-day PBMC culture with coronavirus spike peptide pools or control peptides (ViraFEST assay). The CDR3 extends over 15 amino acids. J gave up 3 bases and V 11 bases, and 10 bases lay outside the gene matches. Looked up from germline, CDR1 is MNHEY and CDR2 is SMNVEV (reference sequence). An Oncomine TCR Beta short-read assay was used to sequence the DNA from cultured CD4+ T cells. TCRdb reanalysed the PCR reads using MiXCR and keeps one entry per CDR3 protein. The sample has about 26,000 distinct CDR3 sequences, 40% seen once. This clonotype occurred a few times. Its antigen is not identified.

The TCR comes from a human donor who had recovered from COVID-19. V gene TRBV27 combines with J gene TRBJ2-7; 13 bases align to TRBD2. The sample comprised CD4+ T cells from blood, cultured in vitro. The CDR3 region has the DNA TGTGCCCACCAAGGGGGGACTAGCGGGGACTACGAGCAGTACTTC. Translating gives CAHQGGTSGDYEQYF.